Below, 27 T cell receptor beta chains from the same sample are listed, as sequenced in a study of T cell repertoires in cytomegalovirus infection. Their cognate antigens are unknown. MiXCR, applied by TCRdb to the reads, yields one record per CDR3 protein. Altogether about 770,000 distinct CDR3 sequences are present, about 28% being singletons, with the ten largest covering 13%. The sequencing here drew on cultured CD8+ T cells from PBMCs, taken from culture after CMV antigen stimulation. These receptors were obtained from a human donor in good health (CMV status not recorded). Some clones in this sample may be carry-over from other donors' samples.

This clonotype has ten or more counts. The chain couples TRBV12-3 or TRBV12-4 to TRBJ2-3, with D possibly matching TRBD2 (5 bases). The CDR3 length is 14 residues. V was cut by 4 bases and J by 6 bases, with 14 bases left in between. The CDR3 nucleotides read TGTGCCAGCAGTTCACCGCTCGGGGAGGATACGCAGTATTTT. This sequence encodes CASSSPLGEDTQYF.

V is TRBV27 and J is TRBJ1-2; TRBD1 matches at 8 bases. Germline CDR1 MNHEY, CDR2 SMNVEV (reference sequence). This CDR3 contains 14 residues. The V gene end was trimmed by 2 bases and the J gene end by 8 bases; junction bases not matched to a gene: 7. This CDR3 reads CASSLQGASGGYTF. The CDR3 region has the DNA TGTGCCAGCAGTTTACAGGGGGCTTCAGGAGGCTACACCTTC.

This clonotype has only one observation. The chain joins TRBV12-3 or TRBV12-4 to TRBJ1-6, with a weak D call TRBD1 (5 bases). The ends were cut back, 5 bases at V and 6 bases at J, with 11 bases in the middle. The CDR3 totals 14 residues. The CDR3 sequence is CASSREGFNSPLHF. The CDR3 DNA follows: TGTGCCAGCAGTCGTGAGGGGTTTAATTCACCCCTCCACTTT.

The CDR3 nucleotides read TGTGCCAGCAGCGGACCTCGCACAGATACGCAGTATTTT. It translates to CASSGPRTDTQYF. The chain uses TRBV7-9 and TRBJ2-3; D is undetermined. CDR3 length equals 13 residues. Germline V CDR1 and CDR2: SEHNR, FQNEAQ (reference sequence). Trimming took off 5 bases at V and 1 base at J, with 7 bases between the two ends.

V usage is TRBV6-2 or TRBV6-3 and J usage is TRBJ2-1, with TRBD2 identical over 8 bases. J was trimmed by 4 bases and V by 0 bases; bases with no gene match: 5. Per germline, CDR1 MNHEY and CDR2 SVGEGT. This CDR3 has 16 amino acids. The DNA for the CDR3 is TGTGCCAGCAGTTACTCGAGCCAGCGGGGGTACAATGAGCAGTTCTTC. It specifies CASSYSSQRGYNEQFF.

As concerns this clonotype: This sequence may be a read error, since a much larger clone differs from it by one base. The chain couples TRBV7-9 to TRBJ1-5; TRBD1 might be the D (6 bases). The CDR3 has 14 residues. Germline CDR1 SEHNR, CDR2 FQNEAQ (reference sequence). The DNA for the CDR3 is TGTTCCAGCAGCGCCAGGGGTAGCAATCAGCCCCAGCATTTT. Amino acids: CSSSARGSNQPQHF.

The rearrangement links TRBV19 to TRBJ1-5; the D gene is possibly TRBD1 (5 bases). The length of the CDR3 is 13 residues. V dropped 5 bases and J dropped 9 bases, with 14 bases sitting between them. Germline V gene lookup returns CDR1 LNHDA and CDR2 SQIVND (reference sequence). The CDR3 reads CASSGQGLLPQHF. In DNA form, the CDR3 reads TGTGCCAGTAGTGGGCAGGGATTATTGCCCCAGCATTTT.

This clonotype was seen a handful of times. The chain combines TRBV7-9 with TRBJ2-1; D is ambiguous. Germline loops: CDR1 SEHNR, CDR2 FQNEAQ (reference sequence). The CDR3 covers 16 residues. Trimming took 1 base from V and 4 from J, leaving 14 bases between them. The CDR3 loop is CASSLDERLFYNEQFF. The DNA for the CDR3 is TGTGCCAGCAGCTTAGACGAGCGTTTATTTTACAATGAGCAGTTCTTC.

Only a few counts were recorded for this clonotype. V is TRBV12-3 or TRBV12-4 and J is TRBJ1-4; TRBD1 is a possible D gene (6 bases). V was cut by 6 bases and J by 6 bases, with 14 bases left in between. CDR3 length: 14 residues. The CDR3 DNA is TGTGCCAGCAGGGTCTTGGGGGCGGATGAAAAACTGTTTTTT. Translated, it gives CASRVLGADEKLFF.

This sequence joins TRBV5-1 and TRBJ1-1, with 7 bases fitting TRBD1. Germline CDR1 is SGHRS and CDR2 is YFSETQ. CDR3 length: 15 amino acids. J was trimmed by 7 bases and V by 1 base; bases with no gene match: 10. This CDR3 is CASSLWEGASGEAFF. The DNA for the CDR3 is TGCGCCAGCAGCTTGTGGGAGGGGGCAAGTGGTGAAGCTTTCTTT.

This clonotype was observed a few times. The gene calls are TRBV27 and TRBJ2-1; D gene uncertain. V lost 4 bases and J 0 bases, leaving 13 bases between the germline ends. The CDR3 consists of 16 residues. Germline CDR1 MNHEY, CDR2 SMNVEV (reference sequence). CDR3 nucleotides: TGTGCCAGCAGTTCATTAACTGTTAGCTCCTACAATGAGCAGTTCTTC. This codes for CASSSLTVSSYNEQFF.

This clonotype was found a few times. V is TRBV7-9 and J is TRBJ2-5; 10 nucleotides match TRBD1. Unmatched junction bases numbered 20, after V lost 2 bases and J lost 5 bases. Germline assignment: CDR1 SEHNR and CDR2 FQNEAQ (reference sequence). CDR3 size: 20 residues. The DNA for the CDR3 is TGTGCCAGCAGCTTACCCTCTGCCCTTTCCGGGACAGGGGTTTGGGAGACCCAGTACTTC. Protein sequence: CASSLPSALSGTGVWETQYF.

This chain connects TRBV5-6 to TRBJ2-5; D may match TRBD1 or TRBD2 (6 bases each). The germline CDR1 and CDR2 sequences are SGHDT and YYEEEE. There are 13 residues in the CDR3. V dropped 4 bases and J dropped 10 bases, with 17 bases sitting between them. Here the CDR3 reads CASSPSGAPGQYF. The CDR3 DNA sequence: TGTGCCAGCAGCCCCTCGGGGGCCCCGGGCCAGTACTTC.

This clonotype was recorded a few times. V usage is TRBV7-6 and J usage is TRBJ2-5, with 9 bases matching TRBD2. V was pared by 6 bases and J by 0 bases, with 14 bases of the junction left unmatched. This CDR3 has 18 residues. Germline-derived CDR1 and CDR2 are SGHVS and FNYEAQ. The DNA of the CDR3 is TGTGCCAGCAGATTGGTAATAGCGGGGGCCTCGTACCAAGAGACCCAGTACTTC. Amino acids: CASRLVIAGASYQETQYF. Complete variable domain (other parts from reference TRBV7-6 and TRBJ2-5): GAGVSQSPRYKVTKRGQDVALRCDPISGHVSLYWYRQALGQGPEFLTYFNYEAQQDKSGLPNDRFSAERPEGSISTLTIQRTEQRDSAMYRCASRLVIAGASYQETQYFGPGTRLLVL.

This clonotype has just a few counts. The CDR3 nucleotides read TGTGCTAGTGGTGCCACGGGACAAGAGACCCAGTACTTC. This gives the protein CASGATGQETQYF. The V call is TRBV12-5, the J call TRBJ2-5; D possibly corresponds to TRBD2 (5 bases). The CDR3 is 13 residues long. V dropped 5 bases and J dropped 2 bases, with 9 bases sitting between them. Germline V gene sequence: CDR1 LGHNT, CDR2 FRNRAP.

This clonotype was seen repeatedly, ten times or more. V and J are TRBV12-3 or TRBV12-4 and TRBJ2-3, with D unclear. Trimming removed 0 bases at V and 1 base at J, with 17 bases between. This CDR3 spans 18 amino acids. In DNA, the CDR3 is TGTGCCAGCAGTTTAGCGGATCTATATTTATTCGGCACAGATACGCAGTATTTT. Amino acid sequence: CASSLADLYLFGTDTQYF.

This clonotype was recorded a few times. The junction shows a germline mismatch at one end, possibly a read error. This chain uses TRBV7-7 with TRBJ2-1; 8 bases match TRBD2. CDR1 is SSHAT, CDR2 FNYEAQ, per germline (reference sequence). CDR3 length: 15 amino acids. This CDR3 is CASSSGGAAYNEQFF. The CDR3 nucleotides read TGTGCTAGCAGCTCCGGGGGGGCGGCCTACAATGAGCAGTTCTTC.

This clonotype has only a few counts. This chain uses TRBV12-3 or TRBV12-4 with TRBJ2-2; 7 bases are shared with TRBD1. The V segment lost 8 bases and the J segment 7 bases; nucleotides outside the gene matches: 7. The CDR3 extends over 13 amino acids. CDR3 in amino acids: CASGYTGVGELFF. In DNA form, the CDR3 reads TGTGCCAGCGGTTATACAGGGGTCGGGGAGCTGTTTTTT.

The rearrangement uses TRBV24-1 and TRBJ2-1; 9 nucleotides align to TRBD2. The V segment lost 3 bases and the J segment 0 bases; nucleotides outside the gene matches: 14. CDR1 and CDR2 from the germline V gene are KGHDR and SFDVKD. The CDR3 length is 20 residues. This chain's CDR3 is CATSDAQGSGGSSSYNEQFF. For the CDR3, the DNA is TGTGCCACCAGTGATGCCCAGGGTAGCGGGGGCTCGAGCTCCTACAATGAGCAGTTCTTC.

The chain employs TRBV20-1 and TRBJ1-6; D is perhaps TRBD1 (5 bases). Trimming pared 4 bases from V and 12 bases from J, leaving 10 bases between. CDR1 is DFQATT and CDR2 is SNEGSKA in the germline V gene (reference sequence). The CDR3 extends over 11 amino acids. CDR3 residues: CSATRGGPLHF. The CDR3 nucleotides read TGCAGTGCTACCCGCGGGGGACCCCTCCACTTT.

This sequence joins TRBV10-3 and TRBJ2-7; 7 bases line up with TRBD1. CDR1 and CDR2 (germline): ENHRY, SYGVKD. The V gene end was trimmed by 4 bases and the J gene end by 3 bases; junction bases not matched to a gene: 3. The CDR3 covers 13 residues. This CDR3 reads CAISAGTDYEQYF. In DNA form, the CDR3 reads TGTGCCATCAGTGCAGGGACAGACTACGAGCAGTACTTC.

V gene TRBV6-4 combines with J gene TRBJ2-3, with a possible D match to TRBD2 (5 bases). V was pared by 5 bases and J by 0 bases, with 18 bases between. The CDR3 runs 17 residues. Looked up from germline, CDR1 is MRHNA and CDR2 is SNTAGT. The CDR3, as DNA: TGTGCCAGCAGTTCTTCAAGGACTGCTTCTAGCACAGATACGCAGTATTTT. It specifies CASSSSRTASSTDTQYF.

The gene calls are TRBV14 and TRBJ1-1; TRBD1 matches 7 bases. The ends lost 6 bases at V and 5 bases at J; junction bases unmatched: 6. The CDR3 is 13 residues long. CDR1 SGHDN and CDR2 FVKESK come from the germline V gene. The CDR3 protein is CASRLTGRTEAFF. The CDR3 DNA reads as TGTGCCAGCAGGCTGACAGGGAGGACTGAAGCTTTCTTT.

This clonotype was observed at least ten times. This chain links TRBV11-1 with TRBJ1-2, with D tentatively TRBD1 (6 bases). CDR1 is SGHAT and CDR2 is FQDESV in the germline V gene (reference sequence). With 5 bases removed from V and 3 bases from J, the gap between germline ends came to 16 bases. The CDR3 consists of 15 residues. CDR3 bases: TGTGCCAGCAGCCCCGGGGGCCTCGGAGACTATGGCTACACCTTC. Residues: CASSPGGLGDYGYTF.

This clonotype was observed a few times. The chain links TRBV7-8 to TRBJ1-3; D remains unclear. The V gene lost 0 bases and the J gene lost 3 bases, with 6 bases spanning the gap. Germline CDR1 and CDR2: SGHVS and FQNEAQ. This CDR3 is built from 14 residues. The CDR3 DNA is TGTGCCAGCAGCTTAGCGGGTTATGGAAACACCATATATTTT. Protein sequence: CASSLAGYGNTIYF.

Only a few counts were recorded for this clonotype. The V call is TRBV12-3 or TRBV12-4, the J call TRBJ1-1, with 7 bases matching TRBD1. Trimming took 3 bases from V and 4 from J; bases not matched to a gene: 5. CDR3 length: 14 residues. The CDR3 reads CASSLTGFGTEAFF. CDR3 nucleotide sequence: TGTGCCAGCAGTTTGACAGGGTTTGGCACTGAAGCTTTCTTT.

The table lists this clonotype with a few counts. The V call is TRBV7-9, the J call TRBJ2-5; TRBD2 might be the D (5 bases). The CDR3 totals 14 residues. Germline-derived CDR1 and CDR2 are SEHNR and FQNEAQ (reference sequence). With 1 base removed from V and 1 base from J, the gap between germline ends came to 7 bases. As DNA, the CDR3 is TGTGCCAGCAGCTTAGTGGACTCCCAAGAGACCCAGTACTTC. Its protein product is CASSLVDSQETQYF.